Presented here are 5 T cell receptor beta chains from one specimen sequenced in a study of blood T cell repertoires in COVID-19. Some clones are missing from TCRdb's copy, which holds only in-frame ones; the method was immunoSEQ multiplex PCR. The sample includes around 100,000 clones, approximately 90% of them seen just once. Sequencing was performed on peripheral blood. Receptors originate from a human donor in a cohort sampled during active COVID-19.

The gene calls are TRBV29-1 and TRBJ2-3; 8 bases map to TRBD2. This CDR3 is built from 16 residues. CDR1 and CDR2 from the germline V gene are SQVTM and ANQGSEA. The junction had 10 bases not matched to a gene; V was cut back by 5 bases and J by 0 bases. This CDR3 reads CSVSRGASMSTDTQYF. As DNA, the CDR3 is TGCAGCGTTTCGCGGGGGGCGTCTATGAGCACAGATACGCAGTATTTT.

The chain combines TRBV2 with TRBJ2-2; a possible D gene is TRBD2 (6 bases). This CDR3 contains 18 residues. Germline values: CDR1 SNHLY, CDR2 FYNNEI. V lost 6 bases, J lost 0 bases, and 20 bases lay in between. In nucleotides, the CDR3 is TGTGCCAGCAGCCGGCCCCCGAGGACTATCTCGAACACCGGGGAGCTGTTTTTT. Translation gives CASSRPPRTISNTGELFF.

The chain uses TRBV3-1 (or the pseudogene TRBV3-2) and TRBJ2-7; 9 bases map to TRBD2. Germline CDR1 LGHDT, CDR2 YNNKEL (reference sequence). The CDR3 sequence is 17 residues long. V trimming: 0 bases; J trimming: 5 bases; junction bases outside the gene matches: 11. CDR3 nucleotide sequence: TGTGCCAGCAGCCAAGATCCCTCTAGCGGGATTGAGGACGAGCAGTACTTC. Amino acid sequence: CASSQDPSSGIEDEQYF.

CDR3 DNA sequence: TGTGCCAGCTCGACCTCGTGGGCTAGCGGTTCTCGGGTCTACGAGCAGTACTTC. Translating gives CASSTSWASGSRVYEQYF. The chain carries TRBV5-6 and TRBJ2-7, with TRBD2 matching 7 bases. The V segment lost 7 bases and the J segment 3 bases; nucleotides outside the gene matches: 22. The CDR3 totals 18 residues. The germline V gene encodes CDR1 SGHDT and CDR2 YYEEEE. Combining the CDR3 with reference TRBV5-6 and TRBJ2-7 gives the whole variable domain DAGVTQSPTHLIKTRGQQVTLRCSPKSGHDTVSWYQQALGQGPQFIFQYYEEEERQRGNFPDRFSGHQFPNYSSELNVNALLLGDSALYLCASSTSWASGSRVYEQYFGPGTRLTVT.

This chain uses TRBV19 with TRBJ1-1; 9 bases map to TRBD1. Losses at the gene ends were 6 bases for V and 0 bases for J; bases not matched to a gene: 5. Germline CDR1 LNHDA, CDR2 SQIVND (reference sequence). The CDR3 consists of 15 residues. In DNA form, the CDR3 reads TGTGCCAGTAGCCGACAGGGGGGATTGAACACTGAAGCTTTCTTT. Translating it yields CASSRQGGLNTEAFF.